This TCR beta chain was retrieved from a study of identical twins. Study conclusions and caveats: Modeled out-of-frame TCR alpha sharing in monozygotic twins fell below observed levels. Invariant populations such as MAIT and iNKT cells could partly muddle zero-insertion analyses.

Everyone who donated was a healthy Caucasian. This clonotype was seen only a few times. As yet, its antigen is unknown. Per germline, CDR1 KGHSH and CDR2 LQKENI. The CDR3 extends over 17 amino acids. Trimming removed 6 bases from V and 3 bases from J, with 24 bases in between. TCRdb re-called the 5' RACE reads with MiXCR, one entry per CDR3 protein. The sample shows more than 400,000 distinct CDR3 sequences, roughly 15% of them seen only once. The same sample was also studied in work on yellow fever vaccine responses in identical twins.

Sequencing input: CD4+ T cells sorted from blood. The chain links TRBV18 to TRBJ2-7; TRBD1 or TRBD2 may be the D gene (6 bases each). The TCR comes from a woman aged 18 to 35 in good health. The CDR3 here is CASSDLLRGRGGYEQYF. CDR3 in DNA: TGTGCCAGCTCGGACTTACTTCGTGGCAGGGGAGGCTACGAGCAGTACTTC.